A single sample gave rise to the 5 T cell receptor beta chains below, sequenced in a study of lymphopenia after photon versus proton radiotherapy. Clones were sequenced by immunoSEQ multiplex PCR, and TCRdb holds only the in-frame ones, with some missing. The table records approximately 160,000 clones, around nine tenths of them present only once. The specimen was peripheral blood, collected from a patient treated with photon-based radiotherapy. The receptors stem from a man between 45 and 60 years old with gastric cancer.

The chain has TRBV4-3 and TRBJ2-7; 7 bases map to TRBD1. This CDR3 is built from 16 residues. V lost 1 base and J lost 3; bases outside the gene matches: 9. CDR1 is LGHNA, CDR2 YSLEER, per germline. CDR3 DNA: TGCGCCAGCAGCCAAGTATCGCCAGGGGGAATCTACGAGCAGTACTTC. Amino acids: CASSQVSPGGIYEQYF.

The V and J genes are TRBV6-5 and TRBJ2-2; the D is unclear. Trimming removed 2 bases at V and 3 bases at J, with 7 bases between. This CDR3 region has 14 residues. Germline V gene data show CDR1 as MNHEY and CDR2 as SVGAGI. This CDR3 reads CASSYVSHTGELFF. The CDR3 DNA sequence: TGTGCCAGCAGTTACGTCAGTCACACCGGGGAGCTGTTTTTT.

This clone occurred a few times. V gene TRBV2 combines with J gene TRBJ1-3; D not resolved. Germline CDR1 and CDR2: SNHLY and FYNNEI. The CDR3 sequence is 15 residues long. Trimming stripped 7 bases from V and 0 bases from J, with 13 bases between. In nucleotides, the CDR3 is TGTGCCAGCACCCCGTACCTCCTCTCTGGAAACACCATATATTTT. This codes for CASTPYLLSGNTIYF.

The chain employs TRBV19 and TRBJ2-7, with 8 nucleotides matching TRBD2. V trimming: 6 bases; J trimming: 3 bases; junction bases outside the gene matches: 7. The V gene's germline CDR1 is LNHDA and CDR2 SQIVND (reference sequence). This CDR3 is built from 14 residues. The CDR3 protein is CASRESGSNYEQYF. The CDR3 DNA reads TGTGCCAGTAGGGAGAGCGGGAGCAACTACGAGCAGTACTTC.

This clone has a single count. This chain joins TRBV7-9 and TRBJ2-1; possible D gene TRBD2, 5 bases. CDR1 and CDR2 from the germline V gene are SEHNR and FQNEAQ (reference sequence). The CDR3 is made up of 17 amino acids. Trimming pared 1 base from V and 4 bases from J, leaving 17 bases between. CDR3 sequence: CASSLGLGGRSYNEQFF. CDR3 DNA: TGTGCCAGCAGCTTAGGGCTAGGAGGAAGATCTTACAATGAGCAGTTCTTC.